The 15 T cell receptor beta chains below come from one sample, sequenced in a study of Ad26.COV2.S vaccination and SARS-CoV-2 variants. Profiling relied on immunoSEQ multiplex PCR, and the TCRdb table lists in-frame clones only, not all of them. Found here are around 350,000 clones, around 92% of them singletons; the top ten hold roughly 3.9%. The sample here was peripheral blood, taken after recovery from COVID-19. The source of these receptors is a human donor who had recovered from COVID-19.

This clone has at least ten counts. This chain uses TRBV19 with TRBJ1-1, with D possibly matching TRBD1 (5 bases). V was cut by 10 bases and J by 4 bases, with 16 bases left in between. Germline-derived CDR1 and CDR2 are LNHDA and SQIVND (reference sequence). This CDR3 has 13 residues. CDR3 amino acids: CATQGSGGTEAFF. The CDR3 DNA reads TGTGCCACTCAGGGTTCGGGCGGCACTGAAGCTTTCTTT.

This chain joins TRBV3-1 (or the pseudogene TRBV3-2) and TRBJ1-6; 9 nucleotides line up with TRBD1. V lost 4 bases and J lost 10; bases outside the gene matches: 8. This CDR3 has 15 amino acids. CDR1 and CDR2 (germline): LGHDT, YNNKEL (reference sequence). CDR3 protein: CASSLRTGATSPLHF. The CDR3, as DNA: TGTGCCAGCAGCCTTAGGACAGGGGCAACATCACCCCTCCACTTT.

The V call is TRBV5-1, the J call TRBJ2-5; no clear D gene. The CDR3 is made up of 14 amino acids. Trimming pared 2 bases from V and 2 bases from J, leaving 10 bases between. CDR1 is SGHRS and CDR2 is YFSETQ in the germline V gene. The CDR3 coding sequence is TGCGCCAGCAGCTTAACCATGACTCAAGAGACCCAGTACTTC. Protein: CASSLTMTQETQYF.

This chain uses TRBV5-6 with TRBJ1-2, with D possibly being TRBD1 (6 bases). In germline, CDR1 is SGHDT, CDR2 YYEEEE. CDR3 size: 13 residues. V shed 2 bases and J shed 6 bases, with 11 bases lying between them. CDR3 loop: CASSLRQVNGYTF. The CDR3 coding sequence is TGTGCCAGCAGCTTAAGACAGGTGAATGGCTACACCTTC.

The J gene is TRBJ2-7, the V gene TRBV7-6; TRBD2 matches at 7 bases. Germline-derived CDR1 and CDR2 are SGHVS and FNYEAQ. The CDR3 sequence is 15 residues long. J gave up 5 bases and V 1 base, and 8 bases lay outside the gene matches. The CDR3 coding sequence is TGTGCCAGCAGCTTAGGAAGCGGGGCGAGCGACGAGCAGTACTTC. This codes for CASSLGSGASDEQYF.

DNA for the CDR3: TGCGCCAGCAGCTTGGGAAGTTCTGAGTATGGCTACACCTTC. It yields the protein CASSLGSSEYGYTF. The chain carries TRBV5-1 and TRBJ1-2, with D unclear. The CDR3 is made up of 14 amino acids. From germline, CDR1 is SGHRS and CDR2 YFSETQ. The V gene lost 0 bases and the J gene lost 5 bases, with 11 bases spanning the gap.

V is TRBV11-3 and J is TRBJ1-1; 8 nucleotides agree with TRBD1. Germline V gene sequence: CDR1 SGHNT, CDR2 YENEEA. The CDR3 covers 14 residues. Trimming at V came to 5 bases and at J to 1 base, leaving 3 bases not matched to a gene. CDR3 in DNA: TGTGCCAGCAGCCGCGGACAGGGGAACACTGAAGCTTTCTTT. Protein sequence: CASSRGQGNTEAFF.

The gene calls are TRBV2 and TRBJ2-1; TRBD1 is a possible D gene (6 bases). Germline-derived CDR1 and CDR2 are SNHLY and FYNNEI. The germline V and J ends were trimmed by 2 bases and 6 bases, with 17 bases remaining between them. CDR3 size: 16 residues. CDR3: CASSELLGAGRNEQFF. In DNA, the CDR3 is TGTGCCAGCAGTGAATTACTGGGGGCCGGGCGCAATGAGCAGTTCTTC.

This sequence joins TRBV19 and TRBJ2-2; D may correspond to TRBD1 or TRBD2 (5 bases each). V shed 6 bases and J shed 6 bases, with 11 bases lying between them. The CDR3 totals 13 residues. Per germline, CDR1 LNHDA and CDR2 SQIVND (reference sequence). CDR3 region: CASRLWGSGELFF. CDR3 DNA: TGTGCCAGTAGGTTGTGGGGGTCCGGGGAGCTGTTTTTT.

The chain employs TRBV7-9 and TRBJ2-7; maybe TRBD2 (6 bases). The CDR3 is 17 amino acids. Trimming left V 5 bases short and J 3 bases short, with 23 bases between. In germline, CDR1 is SEHNR, CDR2 FQNEAQ (reference sequence). The CDR3 DNA reads as TGTGCCAGCAGCCAATCTTTGGGAGGCACTCAAAACTACGAGCAGTACTTC. Translated, it gives CASSQSLGGTQNYEQYF.

In its sample, this clone was seen once. This rearrangement joins TRBV19 to TRBJ1-5, with D unresolved. The length of the CDR3 is 15 residues. V was cut by 3 bases and J by 3 bases, with 12 bases left in between. Germline V lookup: CDR1 LNHDA, CDR2 SQIVND (reference sequence). The CDR3 bases are TGTGCCAGTAGTATGGCCCTCGCTTCCAATCAGCCCCAGCATTTT. This codes for CASSMALASNQPQHF.

CDR3 bases: TGTGCCAGTACCCCCCGGGACAGGGTTGGGAGCACTGAAGCTTTCTTT. Its translation: CASTPRDRVGSTEAFF. The chain links TRBV19 to TRBJ1-1; 9 nucleotides agree with TRBD1. This CDR3 contains 16 residues. The V and J ends lost 7 bases and 4 bases, in that order; junction bases with no gene match: 13. Germline V gene sequence: CDR1 LNHDA, CDR2 SQIVND (reference sequence).

V and J are TRBV5-5 and TRBJ2-5; D gene uncertain. V was trimmed by 1 base and J by 4 bases, leaving 11 bases between them. The CDR3 has 14 amino acids. Germline values: CDR1 SGHKS, CDR2 YYEKEE (reference sequence). CDR3 DNA: TGTGCCAGCAGCTTGAGCTTGTCCCTAGAGACCCAGTACTTC. It specifies CASSLSLSLETQYF.

This clone was detected a few times. This chain connects TRBV7-2 to TRBJ1-5, with 8 bases identical to TRBD1. Trimming at V came to 1 base and at J to 6 bases, leaving 8 bases not matched to a gene. Germline values: CDR1 SGHTA, CDR2 FQGNSA. The CDR3 contains 16 residues. The DNA of the CDR3 is TGTGCCAGCAGCTTAGTTGGGACAGGAGGGTTTCAGCCCCAGCATTTT. Its translation: CASSLVGTGGFQPQHF. Filled out from reference TRBV7-2 and TRBJ1-5, the complete variable domain reads GAGVSQSPSNKVTEKGKDVELRCDPISGHTALYWYRQSLGQGLEFLIYFQGNSAPDKSGLPSDRFSAERTGGSVSTLTIQRTQQEDSAVYLCASSLVGTGGFQPQHFGDGTRLSIL.

The chain links TRBV13 to TRBJ1-2; tentative D call: TRBD1 (6 bases). Germline V gives CDR1 PRHDT, CDR2 FYEKMQ (reference sequence). V was clipped by 5 bases and J by 8 bases, with 36 bases between them. The CDR3 is 20 amino acids. The CDR3 sequence: CASSPTPPTGWGGPSMGYTF. The CDR3, as DNA: TGTGCCAGCAGCCCTACTCCTCCTACAGGGTGGGGGGGTCCCTCTATGGGCTACACCTTC.